Shown below are 16 T cell receptor beta chains from a single sample sequenced in a study of T cell responses to AZD1222 COVID-19 vaccine. The data were produced by immunoSEQ multiplex PCR, yet TCRdb's version contains in-frame clones alone and is incomplete. This repertoire shows roughly 130,000 clones, approximately 85% found once; its top ten account for 1.6%. Specimen: peripheral blood, collected on day 0 of AZD1222 vaccination. Every receptor here comes from an adult in good health.

The V and J genes are TRBV2 and TRBJ1-1, with D hard to call. V lost 7 bases to trimming and J lost 8 bases, with 14 bases between them. This CDR3 has 12 residues. The germline V gene encodes CDR1 SNHLY and CDR2 FYNNEI. Here the CDR3 reads CASMSPINEAFF. DNA for the CDR3: TGTGCCAGCATGAGCCCGATCAACGAAGCTTTCTTT.

This chain joins TRBV12-3 or TRBV12-4 and TRBJ1-1, with D maybe TRBD1 (5 bases). The length of the CDR3 is 13 residues. Trimming took off 6 bases at V and 1 base at J, with 9 bases between the two ends. The CDR3 DNA follows: TGTGCCAGCAGGGGACGGCAGAACACTGAAGCTTTCTTT. As protein: CASRGRQNTEAFF.

V usage is TRBV5-5 and J usage is TRBJ1-2; unclear D gene. This CDR3 is 13 amino acids long. Trimming left V 7 bases short and J 4 bases short, with 14 bases between. Germline CDR1 reads SGHKS; CDR2 reads YYEKEE (reference sequence). The CDR3 sequence is CASHSPTFYGYTF. In nucleotides, the CDR3 is TGTGCCAGCCATTCCCCAACCTTCTATGGCTACACCTTC.

The rearrangement links TRBV27 to TRBJ2-1, with D unclear. The V gene lost 4 bases and the J gene lost 4 bases, with 17 bases spanning the gap. Germline V gives CDR1 MNHEY, CDR2 SMNVEV (reference sequence). The CDR3 totals 16 residues. The CDR3 here is CASSSSGSVGYNEQFF. The CDR3 DNA follows: TGTGCCAGCAGTTCCTCCGGATCTGTGGGGTACAATGAGCAGTTCTTC.

The CDR3 DNA reads as TGTGCCAGCAGCTTTAATGGGCAGCCTAATCAGCCCCAGCATTTT. Translated: CASSFNGQPNQPQHF. The V and J genes are TRBV7-9 and TRBJ1-5; D gene ambiguous. The CDR3 is 15 amino acids. V was shortened by 3 bases and J by 4 bases, with 13 bases between the two germline ends. The germline V gene has CDR1 SEHNR and CDR2 FQNEAQ (reference sequence).

This chain uses TRBV6-5 with TRBJ1-1; D possibly corresponds to TRBD1 (5 bases). Germline CDR1 is MNHEY and CDR2 is SVGAGI. The V end was cut by 10 bases, the J end by 4 bases, with 16 bases between. The CDR3 runs to 13 residues. The CDR3 nucleotides are TGTGCCACCAACCCGGGGCACGGCACTGAAGCTTTCTTT. Amino acids: CATNPGHGTEAFF.

The chain links TRBV10-1 to TRBJ2-3, with 10 nucleotides matching TRBD1. This CDR3 is 15 amino acids long. Germline trimming cut 0 bases from V and 4 bases from J; bases unmatched to any gene: 1. Looked up from germline, CDR1 is WNHNN and CDR2 is SYGVQD (reference sequence). The CDR3 region is CASSESGQGPDTQYF. The CDR3, as DNA: TGCGCCAGCAGTGAGTCGGGACAGGGGCCAGATACGCAGTATTTT.

J is TRBJ2-1 and V is TRBV14; D possibly matches TRBD1 or TRBD2 (6 bases each). CDR3 length: 14 residues. Trimming cost V 1 base and J 10 bases, with 14 bases left between them. The germline CDR1 and CDR2 sequences are SGHDN and FVKESK. The CDR3 DNA follows: TGTGCCAGCAGCCAAGGTCCGGGGGCCAGGGAGCAGTTCTTC. Its protein is CASSQGPGAREQFF.

This rearrangement joins TRBV27 to TRBJ1-4; weak D call: TRBD1 (5 bases). The CDR3 consists of 15 residues. Germline V gene data show CDR1 as MNHEY and CDR2 as SMNVEV (reference sequence). Trimming stripped 5 bases from V and 7 bases from J, with 17 bases between. The CDR3 nucleotides read TGTGCCAGCAGTCCTACCGTCAGGGAGAGTGAAAAACTGTTTTTT. It yields the protein CASSPTVRESEKLFF.

The chain carries TRBV18 and TRBJ1-1; the match to TRBD1 covers 7 bases. The CDR3 extends over 19 amino acids. Looked up from germline, CDR1 is KGHSH and CDR2 is LQKENI. V lost 0 bases to trimming and J lost 0 bases; unmatched junction nucleotides: 13. The CDR3: CASSPPNRGRGGMNTEAFF. DNA of the CDR3: TGTGCCAGCTCACCACCTAACAGGGGACGTGGAGGAATGAACACTGAAGCTTTCTTT.

V and J are TRBV9 and TRBJ2-4; D gene uncertain. The germline CDR1 and CDR2 sequences are SGDLS and YYNGEE. Trimming removed 0 bases from V and 0 bases from J, with 13 bases in between. The CDR3 is made up of 17 amino acids. CDR3 amino acids: CASSVGPPAVAKNIQYF. The CDR3 DNA reads TGTGCCAGCAGCGTAGGGCCCCCCGCGGTAGCCAAAAACATTCAGTACTTC.

In this sample, this clone turned up a few times. The CDR3 loop is CASSPTGVPNQPQHF. CDR3 DNA sequence: TGTGCCAGCAGTCCTACAGGGGTCCCCAATCAGCCCCAGCATTTT. V and J are TRBV6-6 and TRBJ1-5; TRBD1 matches at 7 bases. This CDR3 has 15 residues. V lost 5 bases and J lost 3; bases outside the gene matches: 7. The germline V gene encodes CDR1 MNHNY and CDR2 SVGAGI (reference sequence).

The rearrangement uses TRBV7-9 and TRBJ2-1; 10 positions match TRBD1. V trimming: 3 bases; J trimming: 9 bases; junction bases outside the gene matches: 14. Germline loops: CDR1 SEHNR, CDR2 FQNEAQ (reference sequence). The CDR3 is 17 amino acids. The CDR3 reads CASSLGTGVGAGSEQFF. The CDR3 nucleotides read TGTGCCAGCAGCTTGGGGACAGGGGTTGGGGCAGGCAGTGAGCAGTTCTTC.

This rearrangement joins TRBV13 to TRBJ2-5, with 7 bases matching TRBD1. Losses at the gene ends were 4 bases for V and 4 bases for J; bases not matched to a gene: 3. Germline V gene sequence: CDR1 PRHDT, CDR2 FYEKMQ (reference sequence). There are 13 residues in the CDR3. The CDR3 here is CASSSNRGETQYF. The DNA for the CDR3 is TGTGCCAGCAGCTCCAACAGGGGAGAGACCCAGTACTTC. The whole variable domain, filled in from reference TRBV13 and TRBJ2-5, reads AAGVIQSPRHLIKEKRETATLKCYPIPRHDTVYWYQQGPGQDPQFLISFYEKMQSDKGSIPDRFSAQQFSDYHSELNMSSLELGDSALYFCASSSNRGETQYFGPGTRLLVL.

The V and J genes are TRBV7-2 and TRBJ2-7; 7 bases match TRBD1. Per germline, CDR1 SGHTA and CDR2 FQGNSA. The CDR3 consists of 13 residues. The junction had 5 bases not matched to a gene; V was cut back by 5 bases and J by 4 bases. CDR3 DNA sequence: TGTGCCAGCAGCGTAAGGGGGCGATACGAGCAGTACTTC. Amino acid sequence: CASSVRGRYEQYF.

This chain joins TRBV19 and TRBJ1-3; no clear D. The CDR3 has 18 residues. Germline V gene sequence: CDR1 LNHDA, CDR2 SQIVND (reference sequence). Trimming took off 1 base at V and 0 bases at J, with 16 bases between the two ends. The CDR3 spells CASSIVSGLWSSGNTIYF. The CDR3 DNA follows: TGTGCCAGTAGTATAGTCTCCGGGCTTTGGAGCTCTGGAAACACCATATATTTT.